The next 28 T cell receptor beta chains were all read from a single sample in a study of shared clonotypes between healthy human individuals. Profiling relied on immunoSEQ multiplex PCR, and the TCRdb table lists in-frame clones only, not all of them. The sample lists under 350,000 clones; more than 75% were seen once. Sequencing input: memory CD8+ T cells sorted from blood. The sample's subset: CD45RO+ cells pooled with CCR7-negative TemRA cells. Receptor source: a man between 18 and 35 years old in good health.

The chain joins TRBV2 to TRBJ2-2, with 7 nucleotides matching TRBD1. From germline, CDR1 is SNHLY and CDR2 FYNNEI. The CDR3 consists of 18 residues. V lost 5 bases, J lost 6 bases, and 18 bases stayed unmatched. CDR3 sequence (DNA): TGTGCCAGCAGTCGTGACAGGGTTGCGGCTAGCTTAGCCGGGGAGCTGTTTTTT. Amino acid sequence: CASSRDRVAASLAGELFF.

The chain uses TRBV5-6 and TRBJ1-5; 9 bases are a match to TRBD1. The CDR3 extends over 16 amino acids. Trimming took 3 bases from V and 4 from J; bases not matched to a gene: 8. Germline values: CDR1 SGHDT, CDR2 YYEEEE. The CDR3 DNA reads as TGTGCCAGCAGCTCGGGACAGGGAGGGACGAATCAGCCCCAGCATTTT. Translating it yields CASSSGQGGTNQPQHF. Supplemented by reference TRBV5-6 and TRBJ1-5, the full variable domain reads DAGVTQSPTHLIKTRGQQVTLRCSPKSGHDTVSWYQQALGQGPQFIFQYYEEEERQRGNFPDRFSGHQFPNYSSELNVNALLLGDSALYLCASSSGQGGTNQPQHFGDGTRLSIL.

The chain carries TRBV14 and TRBJ2-2, with D unclear. Trimming left V 1 base short and J 5 bases short, with 5 bases between. This CDR3 spans 13 amino acids. Germline V gives CDR1 SGHDN, CDR2 FVKESK. The CDR3: CASSQGVTGELFF. Here the CDR3 DNA reads TGTGCCAGCAGCCAAGGAGTGACCGGGGAGCTGTTTTTT.

This clone was counted only a few times. Other DNA variants within this sample encode the same CDR3. The V gene is TRBV27, the J gene TRBJ2-7; TRBD1 or TRBD2 may be the D gene (5 bases each). Germline-derived CDR1 and CDR2 are MNHEY and SMNVEV (reference sequence). The CDR3 runs 14 residues. Deletions cut 3 bases from V and 4 bases from J, with 13 bases between. For the CDR3, the DNA is TGTGCCAGCAGTTTTGGGGGACCCTCTTACGAGCAGTACTTC. As protein: CASSFGGPSYEQYF.

This chain uses TRBV6-1 with TRBJ2-6; D is uncertain. Deletions cut 5 bases from V and 2 bases from J, with 10 bases between. The germline V gene encodes CDR1 MNHNS and CDR2 SASEGT. The CDR3 is 15 residues long. The CDR3 coding sequence is TGTGCCAGCAGTAATACTTATGCTGGGGCCAACGTCCTGACTTTC. As protein: CASSNTYAGANVLTF.

The chain combines TRBV6-1 with TRBJ2-7; TRBD2 might be the D (6 bases). The CDR3 has 15 amino acids. V shed 7 bases and J shed 2 bases, with 18 bases lying between them. From germline, CDR1 is MNHNS and CDR2 SASEGT. The DNA for the CDR3 is TGTGCCAGCACCGACTGGGGGGAAGAAACCTACGAGCAGTACTTC. Its translation is CASTDWGEETYEQYF.

This clone showed up just once. The chain joins TRBV27 to TRBJ2-7; no firm D call. V was cut by 2 bases and J by 3 bases, with 8 bases left in between. The germline V gene has CDR1 MNHEY and CDR2 SMNVEV (reference sequence). The CDR3 has 13 residues. The chain's CDR3 is CASSLGRNYEQYF. The CDR3 nucleotides read TGTGCCAGCAGTTTAGGACGGAACTACGAGCAGTACTTC.

J is TRBJ1-1 and V is TRBV7-6, with a weak D call TRBD1 (5 bases). Germline V gene sequence: CDR1 SGHVS, CDR2 FNYEAQ. The V and J ends lost 2 bases and 0 bases respectively, with 19 bases between them. This CDR3 spans 18 amino acids. The CDR3 DNA reads TGTGCCAGCAGCTTAAGTCCGGTTTGGGGGGTCATGAACACTGAAGCTTTCTTT. This translates into CASSLSPVWGVMNTEAFF. Drawing the rest from reference TRBV7-6 and TRBJ1-1, the complete variable domain is GAGVSQSPRYKVTKRGQDVALRCDPISGHVSLYWYRQALGQGPEFLTYFNYEAQQDKSGLPNDRFSAERPEGSISTLTIQRTEQRDSAMYRCASSLSPVWGVMNTEAFFGQGTRLTVV.

The chain couples TRBV6-5 to TRBJ1-1; 7 bases agree with TRBD1. Per the germline V gene, CDR1 is MNHEY and CDR2 is SVGAGI. The junction had 7 bases not matched to a gene; V was cut back by 6 bases and J by 6 bases. The CDR3 spans 13 residues. The CDR3 is CASRSKGTAEAFF. The CDR3 DNA reads as TGTGCCAGCAGGAGTAAGGGGACAGCTGAAGCTTTCTTT.

CDR3 residues: CASSLQRDRVDGYTF. The DNA for the CDR3 is TGTGCCAGCAGCTTGCAAAGGGACAGGGTTGATGGCTACACCTTC. The V call is TRBV5-6, the J call TRBJ1-2; 9 nucleotides match TRBD1. The CDR3 sequence is 15 residues long. CDR1 is SGHDT and CDR2 is YYEEEE in the germline V gene. The J segment lost 6 bases and the V segment lost 1 base, leaving 7 bases of the junction unmatched.

The V call is TRBV28, the J call TRBJ2-7, with D perhaps assigned TRBD1 or TRBD2 (5 bases each). The CDR3 extends over 14 amino acids. Trimming stripped 8 bases from V and 2 bases from J, with 16 bases between. Germline loops: CDR1 MDHEN, CDR2 SYDVKM. As DNA, the CDR3 is TGTGCCAGCTCTGACGGGCTGGGGGCCTACGAGCAGTACTTC. Residues: CASSDGLGAYEQYF.

J is TRBJ2-5 and V is TRBV5-1; TRBD2 matches 7 bases. Germline CDR1 reads SGHRS; CDR2 reads YFSETQ. The CDR3 contains 14 residues. J lost 3 bases, V lost 0 bases, and 2 bases had no gene match. The CDR3 nucleotides read TGCGCCAGCAGCTTGGTACGGGGGGAAGAGACCCAGTACTTC. This sequence encodes CASSLVRGEETQYF.

The chain links TRBV4-3 to TRBJ2-2; the D is unclear. This CDR3 has 18 amino acids. Per germline, CDR1 LGHNA and CDR2 YSLEER. Between the trimmed V and J ends, which lost 1 base and 0 bases, there was a span of 15 bases. CDR3 region: CASSQGAFVYANTGELFF. Written as DNA, the CDR3 is TGCGCCAGCAGCCAAGGGGCTTTCGTATATGCGAACACCGGGGAGCTGTTTTTT.

This rearrangement joins TRBV2 to TRBJ1-5; 7 positions match TRBD1. CDR3 size: 14 residues. Trimming cost V 5 bases and J 6 bases; bases outside gene matches: 7. The germline gives CDR1 SNHLY, CDR2 FYNNEI. For the CDR3, the DNA is TGTGCCAGCAGTAAAGGACAGGTCGGTCAGCCCCAGCATTTT. Its protein product is CASSKGQVGQPQHF.

This rearrangement joins TRBV9 to TRBJ2-5; the match to TRBD2 covers 8 bases. Germline V gene lookup returns CDR1 SGDLS and CDR2 YYNGEE. This CDR3 is 14 amino acids long. After removal of 2 bases from V and 2 bases from J, the junction contained 2 bases not matched to a gene. The CDR3 loop is CASSVTSAQETQYF. The CDR3 coding sequence is TGTGCCAGCAGCGTGACTAGCGCACAAGAGACCCAGTACTTC.

V and J are TRBV28 and TRBJ2-5; D may match TRBD1 or TRBD2 (5 bases each). Germline CDR1 and CDR2: MDHEN and SYDVKM. The V end was cut by 7 bases, the J end by 5 bases, with 8 bases between. This CDR3 spans 11 amino acids. DNA for the CDR3: TGTGCCAGCATAGGGACCGAGACCCAGTACTTC. This sequence encodes CASIGTETQYF.

This chain joins TRBV6-1 and TRBJ2-1; tentative D call: TRBD1 (6 bases). The CDR3 sequence is 14 residues long. Trimming cost V 5 bases and J 8 bases, with 16 bases left between them. Germline V gene sequence: CDR1 MNHNS, CDR2 SASEGT. CDR3 sequence reads: CASSLQGPTDEQFF. The CDR3 DNA sequence: TGTGCCAGCAGTCTACAGGGTCCCACCGATGAGCAGTTCTTC.

The rearrangement uses TRBV27 and TRBJ2-7; 11 bases align to TRBD2. V lost 5 bases to trimming and J lost 3 bases; unmatched junction nucleotides: 6. The CDR3 spans 15 residues. Germline V gene data show CDR1 as MNHEY and CDR2 as SMNVEV (reference sequence). CDR3 DNA sequence: TGTGCCAGCAGTGCCCGGGGACTAGCGGACTACGAGCAGTACTTC. This codes for CASSARGLADYEQYF.

The genes are TRBV7-9 and TRBJ2-1; D possibly corresponds to TRBD2 (5 bases). Trimming stripped 1 base from V and 5 bases from J, with 15 bases between. The CDR3 runs 16 residues. CDR1 is SEHNR and CDR2 is FQNEAQ in the germline V gene (reference sequence). The CDR3 here is CASSLVDGLDHNEQFF. CDR3 in DNA: TGTGCCAGCAGCTTAGTAGATGGACTCGATCACAATGAGCAGTTCTTC.

The chain recombines TRBV10-3 with TRBJ2-7, with D perhaps TRBD2 (6 bases). The CDR3 consists of 14 residues. CDR1 ENHRY and CDR2 SYGVKD come from the germline V gene. Trimming shortened V by 3 bases and J by 3 bases, and 12 bases separated the two germline ends. CDR3 nucleotides: TGTGCCATCAGTGACCCGGGACTGAACTACGAGCAGTACTTC. Amino acid sequence: CAISDPGLNYEQYF.

The J gene is TRBJ2-2, the V gene TRBV25-1, with 11 nucleotides matching TRBD1. The CDR3 covers 13 residues. The J segment lost 7 bases and the V segment lost 8 bases, leaving 3 bases of the junction unmatched. Germline values: CDR1 MGHDK, CDR2 SYGVNS. CDR3 sequence reads: CASGQGAGGELFF. CDR3 DNA sequence: TGTGCCAGCGGACAGGGGGCGGGCGGGGAGCTGTTTTTT.

Here the CDR3 DNA reads TGTGCCAGCAGTTTCGGGACACGAACTGAAGCTTTCTTT. Encoded protein: CASSFGTRTEAFF. This chain connects TRBV27 to TRBJ1-1, with TRBD1 as a possible D gene (6 bases). Germline loops: CDR1 MNHEY, CDR2 SMNVEV (reference sequence). The V gene lost 3 bases and the J gene lost 5 bases, with 10 bases spanning the gap. This CDR3 spans 13 amino acids.

This clone was seen just once. The V and J genes are TRBV5-6 and TRBJ1-4; D remains ambiguous. Germline V CDR1 and CDR2: SGHDT, YYEEEE. The CDR3 loop spans 15 amino acids. Trimming removed 3 bases from V and 6 bases from J, with 15 bases in between. As DNA, the CDR3 is TGTGCCAGCAGCTCAACTTGGGCGGACTATGAAAAACTGTTTTTT. This encodes CASSSTWADYEKLFF.

The V gene is TRBV5-1, the J gene TRBJ1-6; 7 bases fit TRBD1. CDR1 is SGHRS, CDR2 YFSETQ, per germline. After removal of 1 base from V and 10 bases from J, the junction contained 8 bases not matched to a gene. CDR3 length: 15 residues. CDR3 in amino acids: CASSLSRQGWSPLHF. In DNA form, the CDR3 reads TGCGCCAGCAGCTTGTCCCGACAGGGTTGGTCACCCCTCCACTTT.

This clone was seen a single time. The CDR3 nucleotides are TGCGCCAGCAGCCCGGGACAGGGAGTCGACGAGCAGTACTTC. Amino acid sequence: CASSPGQGVDEQYF. The V gene is TRBV4-3, the J gene TRBJ2-7; 9 bases align to TRBD1. V dropped 4 bases and J dropped 5; count of bases not matched to a gene: 6. CDR3 length equals 14 residues. Germline values: CDR1 LGHNA, CDR2 YSLEER.

The chain couples TRBV9 to TRBJ1-6; D possibly corresponds to TRBD1 (5 bases). V was pared by 0 bases and J by 10 bases, with 17 bases between. Germline V CDR1 and CDR2: SGDLS, YYNGEE. The CDR3 loop spans 16 amino acids. CDR3 sequence reads: CASSVGGQGWASPLHF. The CDR3 DNA reads TGTGCCAGCAGCGTAGGAGGGCAGGGTTGGGCCTCACCCCTCCACTTT.

The rearrangement joins TRBV7-2 to TRBJ2-7; D tentatively fits TRBD1 or TRBD2 (5 bases each). V was pared by 1 base and J by 3 bases, with 13 bases between. The CDR3 totals 15 residues. Germline V gene data show CDR1 as SGHTA and CDR2 as FQGNSA. CDR3 in amino acids: CASSLGGTPSYEQYF. The CDR3 nucleotides are TGTGCCAGCAGCTTAGGGGGGACGCCGAGCTACGAGCAGTACTTC.

The CDR3 sequence is CASSLYSGAQETQYF. In nucleotides, the CDR3 is TGTGCCAGCAGCTTATACAGCGGGGCCCAAGAGACCCAGTACTTC. The chain is built from TRBV7-9 and TRBJ2-5; the match to TRBD2 covers 7 bases. V dropped 2 bases and J dropped 1; count of bases not matched to a gene: 4. Germline values: CDR1 SEHNR, CDR2 FQNEAQ (reference sequence). This CDR3 comprises 15 residues.